These 14 T cell receptor beta chains were all obtained from the same sample, sequenced in a study of tumor and adjacent non-tumor tissue in lung cancer. A modified ARM-PCR protocol with three rounds of nested PCR amplified TCRbeta. TCRdb re-called the multiplex PCR reads through MiXCR, storing one row per CDR3 protein. The sample has under 95,000 distinct CDR3 sequences; 61% are singletons. The template was RNA from unsorted bulk tissue. Sequences were obtained from lung tumor tissue. These receptors were obtained from a man in his 70s with non-small cell lung cancer.

This clonotype was counted many times. This chain uses TRBV7-9 with TRBJ2-2, with TRBD2 identical over 15 bases. Germline V CDR1 and CDR2: SEHNR, FQNEAQ (reference sequence). The CDR3 covers 20 residues. Losses at the gene ends were 4 bases for V and 3 bases for J; bases not matched to a gene: 12. Here the CDR3 reads CASSSPPGTSGRPYTGELFF. In DNA, the CDR3 is TGTGCCAGCAGCTCCCCCCCCGGGACTAGCGGGAGGCCATACACCGGGGAGCTGTTTTTT.

This clonotype was observed a handful of times. The V gene is TRBV24-1, the J gene TRBJ2-1; D gene ambiguous. V was clipped by 0 bases and J by 0 bases, with 8 bases between them. CDR3 length equals 16 residues. Germline loops: CDR1 KGHDR, CDR2 SFDVKD. The CDR3 is CATSDLQASSYNEQFF. CDR3 DNA sequence: TGTGCCACCAGTGATTTGCAGGCCAGCTCCTACAATGAGCAGTTCTTC.

In the case of this clonotype: A read error may produce the germline difference seen at one junction end. CDR3 amino acids: CSVGQGKKEIQYF. The CDR3 bases are TGCAGCGTAGGGCAGGGGAAAAAAGAGATCCAGTACTTC. V is TRBV29-1 and J is TRBJ2-5; possible D gene TRBD1, 6 bases. Germline V gene sequence: CDR1 SQVTM, CDR2 ANQGSEA. This CDR3 is 13 amino acids long.

A note on this clonotype: The CDR3 does not close with the conserved phenylalanine or tryptophan, likely indicating a read error. This chain joins TRBV11-2 and TRBJ2-5; D is perhaps TRBD1 or TRBD2 (5 bases each). V was cut by 5 bases and J by 5 bases, with 12 bases left in between. CDR1 is SGHAT and CDR2 is FQNNGV in the germline V gene. This CDR3 comprises 13 residues. The CDR3 sequence: CASSPGTAETQYI. The CDR3 nucleotides are TGTGCCAGCAGCCCCGGGACGGCGGAGACCCAGTACATC.

Remarks on this clonotype: Sequence at one end of the junction differs from germline and may be a read error. The chain combines TRBV12-3 or TRBV12-4 with TRBJ2-1; 7 positions agree with TRBD2. This CDR3 comprises 12 residues. The CDR3 is CASSLDTSVQSF. CDR3 DNA sequence: TGCGCCAGCAGTTTAGACACTAGCGTGCAGTCCTTC.

Concerning this clonotype itself: A much larger clonotype is one base distant, so this may be a read error. This chain connects TRBV12-3 or TRBV12-4 to TRBJ2-7; unclear D gene. CDR3 length: 13 residues. The CDR3 reads CVSSLKADYEQYF. CDR3 bases: TGTGTCAGCAGTTTAAAGGCAGACTACGAGCAGTACTTC.

This clonotype has only a few counts. The junction departs from germline at one end; a sequencing error may be responsible. The chain combines TRBV11-3 with TRBJ2-2, with a possible D match to TRBD1 (6 bases). Looked up from germline, CDR1 is SGHNT and CDR2 is YENEEA. CDR3 length equals 14 residues. The CDR3 is CVSSPNTGTGELFF. The CDR3 nucleotides are TGTGTCAGCAGCCCTAACACAGGGACCGGGGAGCTGTTTTTT.

This clonotype occurred many times. This sequence joins TRBV14 and TRBJ1-1; 7 bases are a match to TRBD1. The CDR3 is 17 residues long. Germline V gives CDR1 SGHDN, CDR2 FVKESK. J gave up 1 base and V 4 bases, and 12 bases lay outside the gene matches. Written as DNA, the CDR3 is TGTGCCAGCAGCCTGAATCGGACAGGTAGTAAGAACACTGAAGCTTTCTTT. Protein sequence: CASSLNRTGSKNTEAFF. Full variable domain (remainder filled in from reference TRBV14 and TRBJ1-1): EAGVTQFPSHSVIEKGQTVTLRCDPISGHDNLYWYRRVMGKEIKFLLHFVKESKQDESGMPNNRFLAERTGGTYSTLKVQPAELEDSGVYFCASSLNRTGSKNTEAFFGQGTRLTVV.

A word on this clonotype: The junction does not match germline at one end; this may be a read error. The chain employs TRBV7-7 and TRBJ2-7, with D unclear. The CDR3 has 15 amino acids. Germline V CDR1 and CDR2: SSHAT, FNYEAQ (reference sequence). CDR3 residues: CASSLAISPAYEQYF. The CDR3 DNA is TGTGCTAGCAGCTTAGCTATTAGCCCAGCCTACGAGCAGTACTTC.

To note about this clonotype: The junction does not match germline at one end; this may be a read error. The chain is built from TRBV29-1 and TRBJ2-7; D possibly corresponds to TRBD1 (6 bases). The CDR3 sequence is 16 residues long. CDR1 and CDR2 from the germline V gene are SQVTM and ANQGSEA. The CDR3 DNA reads as TGCAGCGTTTTTGCGCGCGTAGGACCCAGGGGCTACGGGCAGTATTTC. As protein: CSVFARVGPRGYGQYF.

There are many counts of this clonotype. The chain has TRBV4-1 and TRBJ2-1, with TRBD1 matching 8 bases. The CDR3 is made up of 16 amino acids. The ends lost 8 bases at V and 6 bases at J; junction bases unmatched: 15. Germline values: CDR1 MGHRA, CDR2 YSYEKL. DNA for the CDR3: TGCGCCAGCCGATCTTCTTCAGGGGGCCCACCCAATGAGCAGTTCTTC. As protein: CASRSSSGGPPNEQFF.

Only a few counts were recorded for this clonotype. A read error is possible here, since a much larger clone lies one base away. The rearrangement links TRBV5-4 to TRBJ1-2; 8 bases align to TRBD1. The CDR3 consists of 14 residues. Germline CDR1 SGHNT, CDR2 YYREEE (reference sequence). DNA of the CDR3: TGTGCCAGCAGCGAGGACAGGGTTAACTATGACTACACCTTC. Translating it yields CASSEDRVNYDYTF.

Comments on this clonotype: The CDR3 end shows no conserved phenylalanine or tryptophan, and so a read error is likely. The chain combines TRBV12-3 or TRBV12-4 with TRBJ2-2, with TRBD2 identical over 8 bases. CDR3 length: 17 amino acids. The J segment lost 7 bases and the V segment lost 4 bases, leaving 14 bases of the junction unmatched. In DNA, the CDR3 is TGTGCCAGCAGTTCTAAAAGGACTAGCACCTACATCGGGGAGCTGTTTTCT. Its translation: CASSSKRTSTYIGELFS.

For this clonotype: One junction end does not reproduce the germline sequence, and a read error may be involved. CDR3 protein: CASSNRSRGRRESQYF. The CDR3 DNA is TGTGCCAGCAGCAACCGAAGTAGGGGCCGGAGGGAGAGCCAGTACTTC. This chain links TRBV6-6 with TRBJ2-5; a weak D match, TRBD2 (6 bases). The CDR3 spans 16 residues. Germline values: CDR1 MNHNY, CDR2 SVGAGI (reference sequence).